This T cell receptor beta chain is from a study of T cells in tuberculosis. Looking at the study overall: The T cells targeted glucose monomycolate, a mycobacterial lipid, via CD1B.

Thawed, overnight-rested PBMC were stained with GMM-loaded CD1B tetramer, viability dye and anti-CD3, then sorted. The CD1B tetramers carried C32 glucose monomycolate purified from Rhodococcus equi. PBMC for tetramer sorting were first depleted of CD14-expressing monocytes. Each donor contributed 80,000 to 100,000 sorted tetramer-negative cells. The assay was immunoSEQ multiplex PCR, and TCRdb's table has in-frame clones only and misses some. The table shows 85,000 to 90,000 clones, with under 95% occurring only once. The TCR sequence derives from an adult woman with latent tuberculosis. Sequencing was carried out using CD1b-GMM tetramer-negative cells sorted from PBMCs.

CDR3 amino acids: CASGEGTEAFF. The CDR3 DNA reads TGTGCCAGTGGGGAGGGCACTGAAGCTTTCTTT. The V gene is TRBV9, the J gene TRBJ1-1; D call uncertain. The CDR3 runs to 11 residues. Between the trimmed V and J ends, which lost 8 bases and 4 bases, there was a span of 9 bases. In germline, CDR1 is SGDLS, CDR2 YYNGEE.